Listed below are T cell receptor beta chains from one sample, sequenced in a study of blood T cell repertoires in COVID-19. Profiled with immunoSEQ multiplex PCR; TCRdb holds only in-frame clones, not every one. The sample yields some 160,000 clones, around 76% seen once. The sequencing input was peripheral blood. Receptors originate from a man in his fifties or sixties with acute or convalescent COVID-19. Each CDR3 is given with its conserved first and last residue. Fields, in order: clone size, J gene, CDR3 length, V gene, D gene, CDR3 DNA, CDR3 protein. A D gene is named only where the DNA matches it firmly. Only some rows state a clone size, as once, few, many or a class for expanded clones.

clone size: once; J gene: TRBJ1-2; CDR3 length: 16; V gene: TRBV10-2; D gene: TRBD1; CDR3 DNA: TGCGCCAGCAGTGACAAAGGACAGGTCGCTCTTTATGGCTACACCTTC; CDR3 protein: CASSDKGQVALYGYTF
clone size: .; J gene: TRBJ2-7; CDR3 length: 15; V gene: TRBV5-1; D gene: TRBD2; CDR3 DNA: TGCGCCAGCAGCTTGGGGATAGCGGGGTCCTTGGAGCAGTACTTC; CDR3 protein: CASSLGIAGSLEQYF
clone size: .; J gene: TRBJ2-7; CDR3 length: 14; V gene: TRBV5-4; D gene: .; CDR3 DNA: TGTGCCAGCAGCCAAAGCGGGACAACCTACGAGCAGTACTTC; CDR3 protein: CASSQSGTTYEQYF
clone size: .; J gene: TRBJ2-5; CDR3 length: 12; V gene: TRBV12-3/TRBV12-4; D gene: .; CDR3 DNA: TGTGCCAGCAGTCCTACCCGGGATATTTGGTACTTC; CDR3 protein: CASSPTRDIWYF
clone size: .; J gene: TRBJ1-6; CDR3 length: 14; V gene: TRBV6-5; D gene: .; CDR3 DNA: TGTGCCAGCAGTTACAGGGGTGGGAATTCACCCCTCCACTTT; CDR3 protein: CASSYRGGNSPLHF
clone size: .; J gene: TRBJ1-5; CDR3 length: 15; V gene: TRBV6-5; D gene: .; CDR3 DNA: TGTGCCAGCAGTTACGGCAGCGATAGCAATCAGCCCCAGCATTTT; CDR3 protein: CASSYGSDSNQPQHF
clone size: once; J gene: TRBJ2-1; CDR3 length: 16; V gene: TRBV4-1; D gene: .; CDR3 DNA: TGCGCCAGCAGCCAAGATCGTACTAGCCGTGGGAATGAGCAGTTCTTC; CDR3 protein: CASSQDRTSRGNEQFF
clone size: .; J gene: TRBJ2-1; CDR3 length: 15; V gene: TRBV9; D gene: TRBD2; CDR3 DNA: TGTGCCAGCAGCGTGGGACTAGCGGGTGACAATGAGCAGTTCTTC; CDR3 protein: CASSVGLAGDNEQFF
clone size: .; J gene: TRBJ1-5; CDR3 length: 12; V gene: TRBV19; D gene: .; CDR3 DNA: TGTGCCAGTAGGGACGGGAGTCAGCCCCAGCATTTT; CDR3 protein: CASRDGSQPQHF
clone size: .; J gene: TRBJ2-1; CDR3 length: 14; V gene: TRBV3-1/TRBV3-2; D gene: .; CDR3 DNA: TGTGCCAGCAGCCAAGGAGCGGGTGGCAATGAGCAGTTCTTC; CDR3 protein: CASSQGAGGNEQFF
clone size: .; J gene: TRBJ2-7; CDR3 length: 16; V gene: TRBV5-1; D gene: TRBD2; CDR3 DNA: TGCGCCAGCAGCCCGGGGGGGACTAGCGGGATACACGAGCAGTACTTC; CDR3 protein: CASSPGGTSGIHEQYF
clone size: .; J gene: TRBJ2-1; CDR3 length: 16; V gene: TRBV6-5; D gene: TRBD2; CDR3 DNA: TGTGCCAGCAGTTACCTACCTACTAGCGGCCGACCTGAGCAGTTCTTC; CDR3 protein: CASSYLPTSGRPEQFF
clone size: many; J gene: TRBJ2-5; CDR3 length: 16; V gene: TRBV3-1/TRBV3-2; D gene: .; CDR3 DNA: TGTGCCAGCAGCCCCTCCGCGGGGGCCAGGGTGGAGACCCAGTACTTC; CDR3 protein: CASSPSAGARVETQYF
clone size: .; J gene: TRBJ1-2; CDR3 length: 14; V gene: TRBV19; D gene: .; CDR3 DNA: TGTGCCAGTAGTATCTGGGCTGAAACAGGTGGCTACACCTTC; CDR3 protein: CASSIWAETGGYTF
clone size: .; J gene: TRBJ1-1; CDR3 length: 13; V gene: TRBV5-5; D gene: .; CDR3 DNA: TGTGCCAGCAGCACCCGACAGGACGATGAAGCTTTCTTT; CDR3 protein: CASSTRQDDEAFF
clone size: .; J gene: TRBJ2-7; CDR3 length: 16; V gene: TRBV6-2/TRBV6-3; D gene: TRBD2; CDR3 DNA: TGTGCCAGCAGTTCCCTCACTAGCGGGAGGGCTACGGAGCAGTACTTC; CDR3 protein: CASSSLTSGRATEQYF
clone size: .; J gene: TRBJ2-3; CDR3 length: 15; V gene: TRBV5-1; D gene: TRBD2; CDR3 DNA: TGCGCCAGCACCGAACTAGCGGGAGGTACAGATACGCAGTATTTT; CDR3 protein: CASTELAGGTDTQYF
clone size: .; J gene: TRBJ2-7; CDR3 length: 15; V gene: TRBV7-6; D gene: TRBD1; CDR3 DNA: TGTGCCAGCAGCCCCTTGGGACAGGGTAGTTACGAGCAGTACTTC; CDR3 protein: CASSPLGQGSYEQYF
clone size: few; J gene: TRBJ2-1; CDR3 length: 14; V gene: TRBV5-4; D gene: .; CDR3 DNA: TGTGCCAGCAGCTTGAGTAGACGGGGAAACGAGCAGTTCTTC; CDR3 protein: CASSLSRRGNEQFF
clone size: .; J gene: TRBJ2-2; CDR3 length: 17; V gene: TRBV28; D gene: TRBD2; CDR3 DNA: TGTGCCAGCTCTCCCGGGCGGGAGGGCCTCGGTACCGGGGAGCTGTTTTTT; CDR3 protein: CASSPGREGLGTGELFF
clone size: once; J gene: TRBJ2-7; CDR3 length: 13; V gene: TRBV5-1; D gene: .; CDR3 DNA: TGCGCCAGCAGCTACCCTCTCGGAGGTGAGCAGTACTTC; CDR3 protein: CASSYPLGGEQYF
clone size: .; J gene: TRBJ2-7; CDR3 length: 14; V gene: TRBV2; D gene: .; CDR3 DNA: TGTGCCAGCAGGACCGGCGGAGGCACCTACGAGCAGTACTTC; CDR3 protein: CASRTGGGTYEQYF
clone size: .; J gene: TRBJ2-1; CDR3 length: 15; V gene: TRBV7-6; D gene: TRBD2; CDR3 DNA: TGTGCCAGCAGCTTTTCTAGCGGGAGTGGCAATGAGCAGTTCTTC; CDR3 protein: CASSFSSGSGNEQFF
clone size: .; J gene: TRBJ2-1; CDR3 length: 16; V gene: TRBV11-2; D gene: TRBD2; CDR3 DNA: TGTGCCAGCAGCGAGACTAGCGGGAGAACGTACAATGAGCAGTTCTTC; CDR3 protein: CASSETSGRTYNEQFF
clone size: .; J gene: TRBJ2-7; CDR3 length: 14; V gene: TRBV29-1; D gene: TRBD2; CDR3 DNA: TGCAGCGTCCGGGGACTAGCGGGGGCCTACGAGCAGTACTTC; CDR3 protein: CSVRGLAGAYEQYF
clone size: few; J gene: TRBJ2-1; CDR3 length: 11; V gene: TRBV5-1; D gene: .; CDR3 DNA: TGCGCCAGCAGCCTTGGGGGGGAGCAGTTCTTC; CDR3 protein: CASSLGGEQFF
clone size: few; J gene: TRBJ2-3; CDR3 length: 16; V gene: TRBV2; D gene: TRBD2; CDR3 DNA: TGTGCCAGCAGTGACGGAGTTAGCGGGAGTACTAATACGCAGTATTTT; CDR3 protein: CASSDGVSGSTNTQYF
clone size: once; J gene: TRBJ1-2; CDR3 length: 17; V gene: TRBV21-1; D gene: .; CDR3 DNA: TGTGCCAGCAGCAATTCGAGGATGTGGGGACTCAACTATGGCTACACCTTC; CDR3 protein: CASSNSRMWGLNYGYTF
clone size: .; J gene: TRBJ2-7; CDR3 length: 15; V gene: TRBV14; D gene: TRBD1; CDR3 DNA: TGTGCCAGCAGCCAACTAGGGGGACAGACTTACGAGCAGTACTTC; CDR3 protein: CASSQLGGQTYEQYF
clone size: once; J gene: TRBJ1-2; CDR3 length: 13; V gene: TRBV7-9; D gene: .; CDR3 DNA: TGTGCCAGCAGCTTATTACGGTTCGATGGCTACACCTTC; CDR3 protein: CASSLLRFDGYTF
clone size: .; J gene: TRBJ2-7; CDR3 length: 14; V gene: TRBV5-8; D gene: .; CDR3 DNA: TGTGCCAGCAGCGACCCCGCGGGGCCCTACGAGCAGTACTTC; CDR3 protein: CASSDPAGPYEQYF
clone size: .; J gene: TRBJ2-3; CDR3 length: 13; V gene: TRBV6-5; D gene: .; CDR3 DNA: TGTGCCACCGCAGGGGTGCACACAGATACGCAGTATTTT; CDR3 protein: CATAGVHTDTQYF
clone size: .; J gene: TRBJ1-6; CDR3 length: 14; V gene: TRBV28; D gene: TRBD1; CDR3 DNA: TGTGCCAGCAGTTCACAGGGGGTCGTTTCACCCCTCCACTTT; CDR3 protein: CASSSQGVVSPLHF
clone size: .; J gene: TRBJ2-3; CDR3 length: 15; V gene: TRBV2; D gene: TRBD2; CDR3 DNA: TGTGCCAGCCGGCCCAATCGGCGGGAGTTAGATACGCAGTATTTT; CDR3 protein: CASRPNRRELDTQYF
clone size: .; J gene: TRBJ2-2; CDR3 length: 17; V gene: TRBV18; D gene: TRBD2; CDR3 DNA: TGTGCCAGCTCACCACCTAAAGCGGGAGTAGACACCGGGGAGCTGTTTTTT; CDR3 protein: CASSPPKAGVDTGELFF
clone size: .; J gene: TRBJ2-1; CDR3 length: 15; V gene: TRBV28; D gene: TRBD1; CDR3 DNA: TGTGCCAGCAGCAAACGACAGGGTTGGTCCAATGAGCAGTTCTTC; CDR3 protein: CASSKRQGWSNEQFF
clone size: .; J gene: TRBJ2-2; CDR3 length: 15; V gene: TRBV5-8; D gene: TRBD1; CDR3 DNA: TGTGCCAGCACCGAGGGACAGGGGGCGGCCGGGGAGCTGTTTTTT; CDR3 protein: CASTEGQGAAGELFF
clone size: .; J gene: TRBJ2-5; CDR3 length: 15; V gene: TRBV11-2; D gene: TRBD1; CDR3 DNA: TGTGCCAGCAGTAACACAGGGGGCCAAGGCGAGACCCAGTACTTC; CDR3 protein: CASSNTGGQGETQYF
clone size: .; J gene: TRBJ2-3; CDR3 length: 14; V gene: TRBV24-1; D gene: .; CDR3 DNA: TGTGCCACCAGTGACCAGACAAGCACAGATACGCAGTATTTT; CDR3 protein: CATSDQTSTDTQYF
clone size: .; J gene: TRBJ2-2; CDR3 length: 17; V gene: TRBV27; D gene: .; CDR3 DNA: TGTGCCAGCAGTTTATTGGGCCGTGCACCGAACACCGGGGAGCTGTTTTTT; CDR3 protein: CASSLLGRAPNTGELFF